A single sample gave rise to the 27 T cell receptor beta chains below, sequenced in a study of blood T cell repertoires in COVID-19. Sequencing was performed with immunoSEQ multiplex PCR; in TCRdb, only in-frame clones are kept and a portion is missing. Of 95,000 to 110,000 clones in the sample, less than 90% were seen once. Sequenced input: peripheral blood. The receptors originated from a human donor in a cohort sampled during active COVID-19.

V gene TRBV4-1 combines with J gene TRBJ2-4, with D possibly being TRBD1 (6 bases). Trimming removed 4 bases from V and 0 bases from J, with 13 bases in between. The CDR3 covers 16 residues. Germline V lookup: CDR1 MGHRA, CDR2 YSYEKL. CDR3 sequence: CASSPRDTLAKNIQYF. Written as DNA, the CDR3 is TGCGCCAGCAGCCCACGGGACACCTTAGCCAAAAACATTCAGTACTTC.

This clone has only one observation. The CDR3 nucleotides read TGTGCCAGCAGTTTACGGGAACTCACTGAAGCTTTCTTT. Protein: CASSLRELTEAFF. This rearrangement joins TRBV28 to TRBJ1-1, with D unclear. The CDR3 is 13 residues long. The germline V gene has CDR1 MDHEN and CDR2 SYDVKM. The V end lost 2 bases, the J end lost 4 bases, and 8 bases lay between the germline ends.

V is TRBV5-6 and J is TRBJ2-7; TRBD2 aligns across 14 bases. The CDR3 extends over 18 amino acids. Germline V gene data show CDR1 as SGHDT and CDR2 as YYEEEE. The V gene end was trimmed by 0 bases and the J gene end by 5 bases; junction bases not matched to a gene: 10. DNA of the CDR3: TGTGCCAGCAGCTTGGGGACTAGCGGGAGGACAGAATTCAACGAGCAGTACTTC. This codes for CASSLGTSGRTEFNEQYF. Filled out from reference TRBV5-6 and TRBJ2-7, the complete variable domain reads DAGVTQSPTHLIKTRGQQVTLRCSPKSGHDTVSWYQQALGQGPQFIFQYYEEEERQRGNFPDRFSGHQFPNYSSELNVNALLLGDSALYLCASSLGTSGRTEFNEQYFGPGTRLTVT.

The chain recombines TRBV6-5 with TRBJ2-6; D is possibly TRBD1 (6 bases). This CDR3 contains 16 residues. Trimming left V 3 bases short and J 12 bases short, with 21 bases between. Germline loops: CDR1 MNHEY, CDR2 SVGAGI. DNA of the CDR3: TGTGCCAGCAGTTATTATAACCCTACAGGGTTTACCGTCCTGACTTTC. This gives the protein CASSYYNPTGFTVLTF.

In its sample, this clone was seen once. The gene calls are TRBV6-5 and TRBJ2-7, with 9 bases fitting TRBD2. CDR1 MNHEY and CDR2 SVGAGI come from the germline V gene. With V trimmed by 0 bases and J by 2 bases, 5 bases remained unmatched. This CDR3 comprises 16 residues. The CDR3 loop is CASSYSSSGGTYEQYF. The CDR3 DNA is TGTGCCAGCAGTTACTCGAGCAGCGGGGGGACCTACGAGCAGTACTTC.

In this sample, this clone turned up once. CDR3 sequence: CASSYGDRGLISPLHF. In nucleotides, the CDR3 is TGTGCCAGCAGCTACGGAGACAGGGGGCTTATTTCACCCCTCCACTTT. The chain links TRBV21-1 to TRBJ1-6; the D call of TRBD1 is as the table states it, not checked on the DNA. TRBV21-1 is recorded as a pseudogene. The CDR3 covers 16 residues.

J is TRBJ2-2 and V is TRBV27; TRBD1 aligns across 11 bases. This CDR3 spans 18 amino acids. The germline V gene has CDR1 MNHEY and CDR2 SMNVEV (reference sequence). The V segment lost 5 bases and the J segment 0 bases; nucleotides outside the gene matches: 8. The CDR3 nucleotides read TGTGCCAGCAGTGATACACAGGGACAGGGGGCGAACACCGGGGAGCTGTTTTTT. Its protein is CASSDTQGQGANTGELFF.

CDR3: CASRTHGYMNTEAFF. CDR3 in DNA: TGTGCCAGCAGAACGCACGGGTATATGAACACTGAAGCTTTCTTT. The rearrangement uses TRBV28 and TRBJ1-1; D call uncertain. The V gene lost 6 bases and the J gene lost 0 bases, with 14 bases spanning the gap. This CDR3 contains 15 residues. Germline CDR1 is MDHEN and CDR2 is SYDVKM.

V usage is TRBV20-1 and J usage is TRBJ2-5, with TRBD2 matching 8 bases. Germline CDR1 reads DFQATT; CDR2 reads SNEGSKA (reference sequence). V dropped 3 bases and J dropped 1; count of bases not matched to a gene: 4. The length of the CDR3 is 14 residues. The CDR3 bases are TGCAGTGCTAGTACAGCGGGGGTCCAAGAGACCCAGTACTTC. This sequence encodes CSASTAGVQETQYF.

The J gene is TRBJ1-1, the V gene TRBV6-5; a weak D match, TRBD1 (6 bases). The V end lost 6 bases, the J end lost 6 bases, and 17 bases lay between the germline ends. The germline V gene encodes CDR1 MNHEY and CDR2 SVGAGI. CDR3 length equals 14 residues. CDR3 loop: CASRRVQGLSEAFF. In nucleotides, the CDR3 is TGTGCCAGCAGGCGTGTACAGGGATTATCTGAAGCTTTCTTT.

V and J are TRBV5-4 and TRBJ1-6, with D unclear. The CDR3 loop spans 12 amino acids. CDR1 and CDR2 from the germline V gene are SGHNT and YYREEE (reference sequence). Deletions cut 0 bases from V and 12 bases from J, with 7 bases between. CDR3 nucleotides: TGTGCCAGCAGCTTGGGAGAGTTACCCCTCCACTTT. Translated: CASSLGELPLHF.

This rearrangement joins TRBV25-1 to TRBJ2-2, with 9 bases matching TRBD2. The germline V gene encodes CDR1 MGHDK and CDR2 SYGVNS. V lost 6 bases to trimming and J lost 0 bases; unmatched junction nucleotides: 2. This CDR3 has 15 amino acids. CDR3 nucleotide sequence: TGTGCCAGCAGCTTAGCGGGGGCGAACACCGGGGAGCTGTTTTTT. As protein: CASSLAGANTGELFF.

Worth noting for this clone: At one boundary the junction diverges from the germline segment, which might be a read error. This rearrangement joins TRBV7-7 to TRBJ2-1; D is ambiguous. This CDR3 has 15 amino acids. Germline CDR1 reads SSHAT; CDR2 reads FNYEAQ (reference sequence). Here the CDR3 DNA reads TGTGCTAGCAGCATAGACACAGCCTCCTACAATGAGCAGTTCTTC. Encoded protein: CASSIDTASYNEQFF.

The CDR3 bases are TGTGCCATCAGTGAGTCGAGATACGAGCAGTACTTC. Protein sequence: CAISESRYEQYF. The rearrangement uses TRBV10-3 and TRBJ2-7; D remains unclear. CDR3 length: 12 amino acids. Germline CDR1 is ENHRY and CDR2 is SYGVKD. V lost 0 bases and J lost 4, with 4 bases in between.

The chain couples TRBV4-2 to TRBJ1-1; possible D gene TRBD1, 6 bases. This CDR3 has 15 amino acids. V was cut by 0 bases and J by 11 bases, with 19 bases left in between. Germline loops: CDR1 LGHNA, CDR2 YNFKEQ. The CDR3 sequence is CASSQDLRQGIVAFF. CDR3 in DNA: TGTGCCAGCAGCCAAGATCTAAGGCAGGGGATCGTCGCTTTCTTT.

CDR3 amino acids: CASSFIAGVEQYF. The DNA of the CDR3 is TGTGCCAGCAGTTTTATAGCGGGGGTCGAGCAGTACTTC. This chain joins TRBV28 and TRBJ2-7, with 9 bases identical to TRBD2. CDR3 length: 13 amino acids. CDR1 and CDR2 from the germline V gene are MDHEN and SYDVKM. J was trimmed by 6 bases and V by 3 bases; bases with no gene match: 3.

The V call is TRBV6-5, the J call TRBJ2-1; TRBD2 matches at 7 bases. The germline V gene has CDR1 MNHEY and CDR2 SVGAGI. V shed 7 bases, J shed 0 bases, and the junction held 6 bases outside the gene matches. This CDR3 is 15 amino acids long. CDR3 nucleotides: TGTGCCAGCACTTGGGGGACTACCTCCTACAATGAGCAGTTCTTC. Protein sequence: CASTWGTTSYNEQFF.

As concerns this clone: The germline gene is not matched at one end of the junction; a read error may be the cause. The chain links TRBV7-7 to TRBJ2-1; 10 bases match TRBD2. The CDR3 extends over 15 amino acids. CDR1 SSHAT and CDR2 FNYEAQ come from the germline V gene (reference sequence). CDR3 region: CASSLSSGRELEQFF. In nucleotides, the CDR3 is TGTGCTAGCAGCTTATCCAGCGGGAGGGAACTTGAGCAGTTCTTC.

This chain connects TRBV5-1 to TRBJ2-7; 8 bases fit TRBD2. The CDR3 consists of 17 residues. Germline values: CDR1 SGHRS, CDR2 YFSETQ. The V gene end was trimmed by 2 bases and the J gene end by 2 bases; junction bases not matched to a gene: 12. The CDR3 loop is CASSFSPQRGRPYEQYF. CDR3 DNA: TGCGCCAGCAGCTTTAGTCCCCAGCGGGGGAGACCCTACGAGCAGTACTTC.

V is TRBV3-1 (or the pseudogene TRBV3-2) and J is TRBJ2-7; the match to TRBD2 covers 7 bases. V lost 3 bases, J lost 1 base, and 12 bases stayed unmatched. The V gene's germline CDR1 is LGHDT and CDR2 YNNKEL (reference sequence). This CDR3 region has 17 residues. CDR3 in DNA: TGTGCCAGCAGCCAGAAAAGGTGGGGGGAGGGGTCCTACGAGCAGTACTTC. Translated, it gives CASSQKRWGEGSYEQYF.

V and J are TRBV19 and TRBJ1-5; TRBD1 is a possible D gene (6 bases). The CDR3 has 12 amino acids. The V end was cut by 5 bases, the J end by 6 bases, with 8 bases between. Germline CDR1 reads LNHDA; CDR2 reads SQIVND (reference sequence). The CDR3 loop is CASSVRGQPQHF. CDR3 in DNA: TGTGCCAGTAGTGTCAGGGGTCAGCCCCAGCATTTT.

The J gene is TRBJ2-1, the V gene TRBV19; 7 bases map to TRBD1. Germline V CDR1 and CDR2: LNHDA, SQIVND (reference sequence). The CDR3 extends over 15 amino acids. V dropped 7 bases and J dropped 2; count of bases not matched to a gene: 8. The CDR3 region is CASKNRGSTYNEQFF. For the CDR3, the DNA is TGTGCCAGTAAAAACAGGGGAAGTACCTACAATGAGCAGTTCTTC.

The genes are TRBV7-3 and TRBJ2-7, with TRBD2 matching over 8 bases. CDR1 SGHTA and CDR2 FQGTGA come from the germline V gene. CDR3 size: 15 residues. The junction had 7 bases not matched to a gene; V was cut back by 3 bases and J by 3 bases. This CDR3 reads CASSFRSGGVYEQYF. The CDR3 DNA is TGTGCCAGCAGCTTTCGGAGCGGGGGTGTCTACGAGCAGTACTTC. The complete variable domain, with remaining parts taken from reference TRBV7-3 and TRBJ2-7, reads GAGVSQTPSNKVTEKGKYVELRCDPISGHTALYWYRQSLGQGPEFLIYFQGTGAADDSGLPNDRFFAVRPEGSVSTLKIQRTERGDSAVYLCASSFRSGGVYEQYFGPGTRLTVT.

V gene TRBV19 combines with J gene TRBJ1-5, with TRBD1 identical over 8 bases. The CDR3 is made up of 17 amino acids. J lost 0 bases, V lost 2 bases, and 6 bases had no gene match. The germline gives CDR1 LNHDA, CDR2 SQIVND (reference sequence). CDR3 coding DNA: TGTGCCAGTAGTATAAGGACAGGGTCATATAGCAATCAGCCCCAGCATTTT. This encodes CASSIRTGSYSNQPQHF.

V is TRBV10-3 and J is TRBJ2-1; 9 bases are shared with TRBD2. J was trimmed by 8 bases and V by 10 bases; bases with no gene match: 15. The V gene's germline CDR1 is ENHRY and CDR2 SYGVKD. The CDR3 consists of 15 residues. The CDR3 sequence is CASGGLRGGGDEQFF. The CDR3 nucleotides read TGTGCCAGCGGAGGGTTGCGGGGGGGCGGCGATGAGCAGTTCTTC.

The chain carries TRBV4-1 and TRBJ2-3; 8 bases are shared with TRBD2. CDR3 size: 15 residues. With 4 bases clipped from V and 4 bases from J, the junction kept 7 bases outside the gene matches. Germline-derived CDR1 and CDR2 are MGHRA and YSYEKL. The CDR3 spells CASSRQSGSADTQYF. CDR3 DNA: TGCGCCAGCAGCCGACAAAGCGGGAGTGCAGATACGCAGTATTTT.

The V and J genes are TRBV2 and TRBJ2-3, with 13 nucleotides matching TRBD2. This CDR3 is 15 amino acids long. V dropped 6 bases and J dropped 2; count of bases not matched to a gene: 2. From germline, CDR1 is SNHLY and CDR2 FYNNEI. CDR3 loop: CASRGTSGATDTQYF. CDR3 sequence (DNA): TGTGCCAGCAGGGGGACTAGCGGGGCCACAGATACGCAGTATTTT.